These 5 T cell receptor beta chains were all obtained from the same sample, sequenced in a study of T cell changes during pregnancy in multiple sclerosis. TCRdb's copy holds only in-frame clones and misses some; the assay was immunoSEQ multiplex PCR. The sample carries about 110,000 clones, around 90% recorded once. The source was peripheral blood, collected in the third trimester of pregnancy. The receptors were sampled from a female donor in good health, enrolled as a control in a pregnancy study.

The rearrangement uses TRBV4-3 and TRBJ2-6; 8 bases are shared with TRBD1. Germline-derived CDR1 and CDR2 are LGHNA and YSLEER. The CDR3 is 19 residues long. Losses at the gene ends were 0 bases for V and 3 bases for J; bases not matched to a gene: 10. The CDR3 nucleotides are TGCGCCAGCAGCCAAGAGACAGGGGTCTTAGGCTATGGGGCCAACGTCCTGACTTTC. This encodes CASSQETGVLGYGANVLTF.

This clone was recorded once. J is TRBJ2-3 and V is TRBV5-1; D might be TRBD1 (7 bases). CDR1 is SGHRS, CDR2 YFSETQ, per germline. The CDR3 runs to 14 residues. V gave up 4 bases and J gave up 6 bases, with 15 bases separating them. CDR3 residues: CASSDRQGGDTQYF. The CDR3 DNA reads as TGCGCCAGCAGCGACAGACAGGGAGGCGATACGCAGTATTTT.

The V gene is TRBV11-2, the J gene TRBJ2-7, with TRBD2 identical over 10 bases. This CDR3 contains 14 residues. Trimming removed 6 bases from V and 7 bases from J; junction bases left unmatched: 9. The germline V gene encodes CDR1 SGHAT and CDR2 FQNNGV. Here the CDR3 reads CASRGAGGPGEQYF. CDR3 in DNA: TGTGCCAGCAGGGGAGCGGGGGGGCCGGGGGAGCAGTACTTC.

The DNA for the CDR3 is TGTGCCAGCAGTTTAAACAGGGATTACGAGCAGTACTTC. Translated, it gives CASSLNRDYEQYF. The gene calls are TRBV27 and TRBJ2-7, with D maybe TRBD1 (6 bases). The CDR3 is 13 amino acids. Trimming took 2 bases from V and 4 from J, leaving 9 bases between them. The germline CDR1 and CDR2 sequences are MNHEY and SMNVEV (reference sequence).

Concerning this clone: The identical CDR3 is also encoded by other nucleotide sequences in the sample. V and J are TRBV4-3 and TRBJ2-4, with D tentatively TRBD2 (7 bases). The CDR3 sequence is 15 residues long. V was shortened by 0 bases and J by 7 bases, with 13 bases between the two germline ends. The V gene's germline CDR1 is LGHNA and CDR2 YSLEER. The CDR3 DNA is TGCGCCAGCAGCCAAGATCCGAGGGGGGGGAACATTCAGTACTTC. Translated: CASSQDPRGGNIQYF.